This T cell receptor (beta chain) was recovered during a study of early T cells in non-severe SARS-CoV-2 infection. About the study: Investigators sequenced bulk RNA drawn from unsorted whole blood, and chains remained unpaired. Study-wide results and caveats: Missing private and CD4 specificities, VDJdb matching favored anti-spike CD8 responses.

With V trimmed by 4 bases and J by 0 bases, 5 bases remained unmatched. Germline V gene lookup returns CDR1 MDHEN and CDR2 SYDVKM. This CDR3 is built from 15 residues. Individual cDNA molecules received unique molecular identifiers during library preparation. TCRdb redid the calling of the 5' RACE reads with MiXCR, one entry per CDR3 protein. The table includes approximately 75,000 distinct CDR3 sequences, 3.5% to 6% detected once. This clonotype was observed a few times. Its antigen is not known. The sequencing used whole blood, collected at baseline. The TCR sequence derives from an adult who was a healthcare worker with PCR-confirmed SARS-CoV-2 infection or an uninfected control (not recorded which). The donor label of this sample is uncertain. The V call is TRBV28, the J call TRBJ2-5, with 7 bases identical to TRBD1. The CDR3 here is CASSWDRANQETQYF. The CDR3 bases are TGTGCCAGCAGTTGGGACAGAGCGAACCAAGAGACCCAGTACTTC.